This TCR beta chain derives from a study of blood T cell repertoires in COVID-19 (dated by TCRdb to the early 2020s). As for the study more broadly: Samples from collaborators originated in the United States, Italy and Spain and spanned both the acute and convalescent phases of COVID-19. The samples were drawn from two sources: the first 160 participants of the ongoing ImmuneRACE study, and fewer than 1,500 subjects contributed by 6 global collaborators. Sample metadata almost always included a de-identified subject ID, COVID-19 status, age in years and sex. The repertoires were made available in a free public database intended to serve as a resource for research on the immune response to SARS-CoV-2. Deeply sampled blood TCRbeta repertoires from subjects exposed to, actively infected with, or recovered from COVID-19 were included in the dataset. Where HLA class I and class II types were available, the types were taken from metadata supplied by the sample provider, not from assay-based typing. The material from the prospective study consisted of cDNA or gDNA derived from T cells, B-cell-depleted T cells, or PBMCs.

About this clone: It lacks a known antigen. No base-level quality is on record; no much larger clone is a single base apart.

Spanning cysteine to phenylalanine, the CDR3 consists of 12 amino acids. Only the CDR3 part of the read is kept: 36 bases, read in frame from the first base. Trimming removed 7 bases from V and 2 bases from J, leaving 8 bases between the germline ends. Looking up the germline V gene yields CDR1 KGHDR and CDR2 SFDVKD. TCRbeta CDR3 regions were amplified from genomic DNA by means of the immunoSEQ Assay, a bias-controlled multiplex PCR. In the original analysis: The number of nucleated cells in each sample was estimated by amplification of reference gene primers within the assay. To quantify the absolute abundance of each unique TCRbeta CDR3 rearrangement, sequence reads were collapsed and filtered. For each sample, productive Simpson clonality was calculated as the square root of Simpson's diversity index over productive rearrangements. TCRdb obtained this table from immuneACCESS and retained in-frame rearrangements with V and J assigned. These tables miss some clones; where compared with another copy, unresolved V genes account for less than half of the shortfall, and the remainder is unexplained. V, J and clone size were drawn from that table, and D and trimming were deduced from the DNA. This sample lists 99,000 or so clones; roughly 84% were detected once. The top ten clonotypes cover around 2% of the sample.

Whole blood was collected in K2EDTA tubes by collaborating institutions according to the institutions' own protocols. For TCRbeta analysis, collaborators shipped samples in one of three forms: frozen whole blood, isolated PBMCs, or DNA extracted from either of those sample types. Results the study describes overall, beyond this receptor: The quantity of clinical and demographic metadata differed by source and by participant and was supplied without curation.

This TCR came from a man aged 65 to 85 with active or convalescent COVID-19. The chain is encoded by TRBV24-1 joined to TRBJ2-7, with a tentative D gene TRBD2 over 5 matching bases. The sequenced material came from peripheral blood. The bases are TGTGCCACCAGATCCGGGACCTACGAGCAGTACTTC. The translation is CATRSGTYEQYF.